Below, 14 T cell receptor beta chains from the same sample are listed, as sequenced in a study of shared clonotypes between healthy human individuals. TCRdb's table, derived via immunoSEQ multiplex PCR, lists solely in-frame clones and lacks some. The sample has roughly 2,300,000 clones; roughly 90% are singletons. Input material: naive CD4+ T cells from PBMCs. The subset: CD45RA+ positively selected. These receptors were taken from a man aged 18 to 30 in good health. Some clones in this sample may be carry-over from other donors' samples.

On this clone itself: Additional DNA sequences in this sample encode the identical CDR3. The chain combines TRBV27 with TRBJ2-7, with TRBD2 as a possible D gene (6 bases). This CDR3 spans 14 amino acids. With 3 bases removed from V and 0 bases from J, the gap between germline ends came to 9 bases. CDR1 is MNHEY and CDR2 is SMNVEV in the germline V gene (reference sequence). The CDR3 coding sequence is TGTGCCAGCAGTTTGACGGGGGACTCCTACGAGCAGTACTTC. Its protein is CASSLTGDSYEQYF.

The rearrangement uses TRBV27 and TRBJ2-2; TRBD2 aligns across 13 bases. The V and J ends lost 4 bases and 6 bases, in that order; junction bases with no gene match: 14. The CDR3 has 19 residues. CDR1 and CDR2 (germline): MNHEY, SMNVEV (reference sequence). The CDR3 here is CASSSRLAGGPKGSGELFF. CDR3 DNA sequence: TGTGCCAGCAGTTCGAGACTAGCGGGAGGCCCGAAGGGGTCCGGGGAGCTGTTTTTT.

As DNA, the CDR3 is TGCGCCAGCAGCCAACGGCAGGGTGATAGGGAGCAGTACTTC. Protein product: CASSQRQGDREQYF. The chain recombines TRBV4-1 with TRBJ2-7, with D possibly being TRBD1 (5 bases). CDR3 length: 14 residues. Trimming cost V 2 bases and J 7 bases, with 15 bases left between them. Germline V lookup: CDR1 MGHRA, CDR2 YSYEKL.

As regards this clone: Different DNA sequences within this sample yield the same CDR3. The gene calls are TRBV20-1 and TRBJ2-3; the D is unclear. The CDR3 consists of 11 residues. Trimming pared 6 bases from V and 3 bases from J, leaving 7 bases between. Germline CDR1 is DFQATT and CDR2 is SNEGSKA (reference sequence). In DNA, the CDR3 is TGCAGTGCCAGGCAGACAGATACGCAGTATTTT. It codes for CSARQTDTQYF.

The J gene is TRBJ2-2, the V gene TRBV29-1, with 14 bases that match TRBD2. CDR3 length: 16 residues. Germline trimming cut 5 bases from V and 1 base from J; bases unmatched to any gene: 3. Per the germline V gene, CDR1 is SQVTM and CDR2 is ANQGSEA. The CDR3 nucleotides are TGCAGCGTTACCGGGACTAGCGGGAGGAACACCGGGGAGCTGTTTTTT. It codes for CSVTGTSGRNTGELFF.

This rearrangement joins TRBV7-6 to TRBJ2-2; possibly TRBD2 for D (5 bases). The CDR3 contains 16 residues. Trimming shortened V by 3 bases and J by 2 bases, and 13 bases separated the two germline ends. Germline assignment: CDR1 SGHVS and CDR2 FNYEAQ. CDR3 sequence (DNA): TGTGCCAGCAGCTTGCAGGAGGCCCGCAACACCGGGGAGCTGTTTTTT. Amino acid sequence: CASSLQEARNTGELFF.

The V gene is TRBV10-2, the J gene TRBJ2-5; TRBD2 agrees at 10 bases. CDR1 and CDR2 (germline): WSHSY, SAAADI. Trimming took 2 bases from V and 0 from J; bases not matched to a gene: 6. The CDR3 length is 17 residues. DNA of the CDR3: TGCGCCAGCAGTGAGACAGGGACTAGCGCCTACCAAGAGACCCAGTACTTC. Its protein product is CASSETGTSAYQETQYF.

The rearrangement joins TRBV30 to TRBJ2-7; no definite D call. Trimming stripped 5 bases from V and 6 bases from J, with 17 bases between. The V gene's germline CDR1 is GTSNPN and CDR2 SVGIG (reference sequence). The CDR3 consists of 13 residues. In DNA, the CDR3 is TGTGCCTGGGGGGTAGTAGTGGTGGGCGAGCAGTACTTC. It codes for CAWGVVVVGEQYF.

The chain uses TRBV28 and TRBJ2-3; 10 bases align to TRBD2. V shed 1 base, J shed 3 bases, and the junction held 7 bases outside the gene matches. Germline V gene lookup returns CDR1 MDHEN and CDR2 SYDVKM. The CDR3 contains 17 residues. The CDR3 region is CASSLSGLAGVTDTQYF. In nucleotides, the CDR3 is TGTGCCAGCAGTTTATCTGGGCTAGCGGGAGTTACAGATACGCAGTATTTT.

The chain recombines TRBV5-1 with TRBJ2-2, with a weak D call TRBD2 (5 bases). V was trimmed by 4 bases and J by 8 bases, leaving 27 bases between them. Germline values: CDR1 SGHRS, CDR2 YFSETQ. This CDR3 region has 18 residues. The CDR3 loop reads CASSQPDRTVEERGELFF. The CDR3 DNA reads TGCGCCAGCAGCCAACCGGACCGGACTGTCGAAGAGAGGGGGGAGCTGTTTTTT.

The chain couples TRBV28 to TRBJ1-3; D is undetermined. This CDR3 spans 14 amino acids. The V end lost 5 bases, the J end lost 0 bases, and 8 bases lay between the germline ends. Germline CDR1 MDHEN, CDR2 SYDVKM. DNA for the CDR3: TGTGCCAGCAGTACCACCTACTCTGGAAACACCATATATTTT. Amino acids: CASSTTYSGNTIYF.

The gene calls are TRBV28 and TRBJ2-1; 11 nucleotides match TRBD1. This CDR3 region has 15 residues. CDR1 and CDR2 from the germline V gene are MDHEN and SYDVKM. V shed 2 bases and J 6 bases; nucleotides not matched to a gene: 3. The CDR3 spells CASSLGTGGFNEQFF. The CDR3, as DNA: TGTGCCAGCAGTTTAGGGACAGGGGGTTTCAATGAGCAGTTCTTC.

The chain combines TRBV7-9 with TRBJ2-5; D is possibly TRBD2 (6 bases). Germline lookup yields CDR1 SEHNR and CDR2 FQNEAQ (reference sequence). There are 14 residues in the CDR3. V was trimmed by 2 bases and J by 5 bases, leaving 12 bases between them. The CDR3 sequence is CASSLWGEVETQYF. The CDR3 coding sequence is TGTGCCAGCAGCTTATGGGGGGAGGTGGAGACCCAGTACTTC.

The chain has TRBV29-1 and TRBJ2-3; 9 nucleotides align to TRBD2. With V trimmed by 1 base and J by 4 bases, 9 bases remained unmatched. This CDR3 region has 16 residues. Germline assignment: CDR1 SQVTM and CDR2 ANQGSEA. CDR3 residues: CSVEAFSGSRADTQYF. The CDR3 DNA reads as TGCAGCGTTGAAGCCTTTAGCGGGAGTAGGGCAGATACGCAGTATTTT.